This T cell receptor (beta chain) was found in a study of T cell responses to AZD1222 COVID-19 vaccine. The assay was immunoSEQ multiplex PCR, and TCRdb's table has in-frame clones only and misses some. The sample lists some 120,000 clones; approximately 86% were seen once. This clone has more than one count but fewer than ten. Germline loops: CDR1 SEHNR, CDR2 FQNEAQ (reference sequence). CDR3 length: 13 amino acids. V lost 5 bases and J lost 2, with 9 bases in between. The sequences come from peripheral blood, collected on day 0 of AZD1222 vaccination. The genes are TRBV7-9 and TRBJ1-2; no clear D gene. The TCR comes from an adult in good health. The CDR3 sequence: CASSLDGNYGYTF. The CDR3 DNA sequence: TGTGCCAGCAGCCTTGACGGGAACTATGGCTACACCTTC.